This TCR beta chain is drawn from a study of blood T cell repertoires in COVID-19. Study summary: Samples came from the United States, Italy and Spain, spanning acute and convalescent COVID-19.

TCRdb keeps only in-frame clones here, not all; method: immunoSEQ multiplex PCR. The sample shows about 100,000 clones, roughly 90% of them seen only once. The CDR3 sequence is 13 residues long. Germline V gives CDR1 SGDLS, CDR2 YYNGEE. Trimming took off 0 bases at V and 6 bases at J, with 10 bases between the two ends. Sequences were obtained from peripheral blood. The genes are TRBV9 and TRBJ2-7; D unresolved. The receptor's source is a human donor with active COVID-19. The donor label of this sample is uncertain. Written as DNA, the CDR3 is TGTGCCAGCAGCGTAGTAAGTCACATCGAGCAGTACTTC. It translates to CASSVVSHIEQYF.